Sequencing of this T cell receptor (beta chain) was carried out in a study of CD8+CD57+ T cells in acquired aplastic anemia. Study details: Mean DNA quantity obtained from sorted CD4+ and CD8+ cells was about 3.5 ug.

Study-wide points: No significant patient-versus-control difference appeared in CD8+ Simpson's diversity.

Notes on this clonotype: The antigen is unknown.

Patients included in sequencing had previously demonstrated CD8+CD57+ cell expansion by flow cytometry. Each patient gave a blood sample that was collected before any therapy had been received. V was shortened by 6 bases and J by 9 bases, with 9 bases between the two germline ends. The germline V gene has CDR1 SNHLY and CDR2 FYNNEI. This CDR3 contains 12 residues. Genomic DNA provided the template from which TCR beta VDJ and CDR3 profiles were obtained. TCRdb passed the reads through MiXCR, listing each CDR3 protein once. The sample lists about 200,000 distinct CDR3 sequences, 55% to 65% occurring once.

Sample: sorted CD4+, CD8+, or CD8+CD57+ T cells (not recorded which) from PBMCs. The TCR was taken from a human donor with aplastic anemia. The chain joins TRBV2 to TRBJ1-6; D gene unclear. CDR3 nucleotides: TGTGCCAGCAGCGACAACGGTTCACCCCTCCACTTT. Translated, it gives CASSDNGSPLHF.